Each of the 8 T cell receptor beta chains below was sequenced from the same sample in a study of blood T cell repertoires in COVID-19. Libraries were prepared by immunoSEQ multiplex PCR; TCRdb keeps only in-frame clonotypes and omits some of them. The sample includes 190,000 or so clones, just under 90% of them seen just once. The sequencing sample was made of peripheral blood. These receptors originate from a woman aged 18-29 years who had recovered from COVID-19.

As DNA, the CDR3 is TGTGCCAGCAGTGAATCCAGGCTCTATGGCTACACCTTC. Translation gives CASSESRLYGYTF. V is TRBV2 and J is TRBJ1-2; D is undetermined. Germline V gene sequence: CDR1 SNHLY, CDR2 FYNNEI. Trimming removed 2 bases at V and 4 bases at J, with 8 bases between. The CDR3 runs 13 residues.

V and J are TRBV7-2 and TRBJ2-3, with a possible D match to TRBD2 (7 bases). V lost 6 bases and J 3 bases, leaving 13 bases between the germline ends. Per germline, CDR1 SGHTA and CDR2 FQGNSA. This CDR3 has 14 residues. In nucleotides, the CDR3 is TGTGCCAGCAGTTGGGGGGGCCGAACAGATACGCAGTATTTT. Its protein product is CASSWGGRTDTQYF.

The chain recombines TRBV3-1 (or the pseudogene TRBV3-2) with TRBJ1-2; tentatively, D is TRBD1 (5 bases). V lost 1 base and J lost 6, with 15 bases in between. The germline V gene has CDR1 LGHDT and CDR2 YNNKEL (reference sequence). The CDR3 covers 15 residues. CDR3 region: CASSQGGRVGDGYTF. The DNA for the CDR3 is TGTGCCAGCAGCCAAGGGGGCCGGGTAGGGGATGGCTACACCTTC.

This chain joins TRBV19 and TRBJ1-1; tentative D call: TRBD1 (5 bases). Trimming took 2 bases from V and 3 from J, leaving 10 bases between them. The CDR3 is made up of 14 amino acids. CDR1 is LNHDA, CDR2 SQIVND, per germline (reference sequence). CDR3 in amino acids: CASSIRGGDTEAFF. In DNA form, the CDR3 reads TGTGCCAGTAGTATAAGGGGAGGCGACACTGAAGCTTTCTTT.

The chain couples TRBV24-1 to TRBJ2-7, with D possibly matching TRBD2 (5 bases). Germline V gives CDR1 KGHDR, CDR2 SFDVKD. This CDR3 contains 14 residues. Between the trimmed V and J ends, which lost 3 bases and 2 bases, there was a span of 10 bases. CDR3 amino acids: CATSDTRVPYEQYF. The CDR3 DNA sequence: TGTGCCACCAGTGATACGAGGGTCCCCTACGAGCAGTACTTC.

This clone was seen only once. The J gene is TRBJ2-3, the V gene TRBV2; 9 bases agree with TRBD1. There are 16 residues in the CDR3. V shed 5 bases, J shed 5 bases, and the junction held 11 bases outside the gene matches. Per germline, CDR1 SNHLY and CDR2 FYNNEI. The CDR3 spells CASSSRGGQGRDTQYF. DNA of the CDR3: TGTGCCAGCAGTTCACGAGGGGGACAGGGTAGAGATACGCAGTATTTT.

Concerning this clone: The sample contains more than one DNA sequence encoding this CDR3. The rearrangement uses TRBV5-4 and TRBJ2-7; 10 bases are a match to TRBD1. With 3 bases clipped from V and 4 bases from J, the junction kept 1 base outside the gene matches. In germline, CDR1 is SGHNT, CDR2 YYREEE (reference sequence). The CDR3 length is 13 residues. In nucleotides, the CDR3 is TGTGCCAGCAGCTGGGGACAGGGGTACGAGCAGTACTTC. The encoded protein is CASSWGQGYEQYF.

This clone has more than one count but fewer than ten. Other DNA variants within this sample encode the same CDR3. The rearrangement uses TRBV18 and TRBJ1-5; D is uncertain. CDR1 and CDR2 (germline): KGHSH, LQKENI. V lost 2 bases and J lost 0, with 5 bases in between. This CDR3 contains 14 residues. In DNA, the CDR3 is TGTGCCAGCTCACCAGGCGGTAGCAATCAGCCCCAGCATTTT. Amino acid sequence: CASSPGGSNQPQHF.